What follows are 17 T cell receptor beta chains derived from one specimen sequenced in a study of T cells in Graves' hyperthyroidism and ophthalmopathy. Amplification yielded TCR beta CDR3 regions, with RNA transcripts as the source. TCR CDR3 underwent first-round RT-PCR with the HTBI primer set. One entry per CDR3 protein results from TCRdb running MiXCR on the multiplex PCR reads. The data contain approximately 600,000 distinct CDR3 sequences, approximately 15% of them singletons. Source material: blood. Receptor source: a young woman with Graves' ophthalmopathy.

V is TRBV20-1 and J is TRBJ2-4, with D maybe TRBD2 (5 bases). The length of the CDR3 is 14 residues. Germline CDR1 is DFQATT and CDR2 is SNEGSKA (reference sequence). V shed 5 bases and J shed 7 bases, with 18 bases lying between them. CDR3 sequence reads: CSASSTTIRNIQYF. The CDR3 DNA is TGCAGTGCTTCCTCTACGACTATCAGGAACATTCAGTACTTC.

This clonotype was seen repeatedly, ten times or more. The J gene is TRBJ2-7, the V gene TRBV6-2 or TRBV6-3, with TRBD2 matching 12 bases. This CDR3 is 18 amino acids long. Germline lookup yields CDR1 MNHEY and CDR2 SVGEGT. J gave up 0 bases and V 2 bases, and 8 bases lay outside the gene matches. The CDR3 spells CASSYLGTSGLHSYEQYF. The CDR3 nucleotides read TGTGCCAGCAGTTACCTCGGGACTAGCGGGCTTCACTCCTACGAGCAGTACTTC.

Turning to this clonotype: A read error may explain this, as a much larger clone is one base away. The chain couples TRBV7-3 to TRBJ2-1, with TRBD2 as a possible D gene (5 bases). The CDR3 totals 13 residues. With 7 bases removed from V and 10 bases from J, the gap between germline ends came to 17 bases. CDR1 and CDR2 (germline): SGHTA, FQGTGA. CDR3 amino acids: CASNADQRREQFF. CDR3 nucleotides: TGTGCCAGCAACGCGGACCAGCGGCGAGAGCAGTTCTTC. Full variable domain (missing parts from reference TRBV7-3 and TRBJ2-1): GAGVSQTPSNKVTEKGKYVELRCDPISGHTALYWYRQSLGQGPEFLIYFQGTGAADDSGLPNDRFFAVRPEGSVSTLKIQRTERGDSAVYLCASNADQRREQFFGPGTRLTVL.

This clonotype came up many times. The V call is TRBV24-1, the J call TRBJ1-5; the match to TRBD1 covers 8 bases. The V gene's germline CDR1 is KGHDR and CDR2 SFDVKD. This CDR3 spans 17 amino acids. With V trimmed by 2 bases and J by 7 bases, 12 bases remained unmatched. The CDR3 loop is CATSDSLRTGNGQPQHF. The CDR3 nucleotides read TGTGCCACCAGTGATTCTCTAAGGACAGGGAACGGGCAGCCCCAGCATTTT.

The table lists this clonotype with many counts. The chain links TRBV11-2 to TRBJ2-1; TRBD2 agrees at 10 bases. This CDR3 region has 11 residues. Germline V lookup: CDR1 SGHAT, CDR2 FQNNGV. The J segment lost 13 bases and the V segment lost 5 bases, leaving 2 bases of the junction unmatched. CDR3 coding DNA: TGTGCCAGCAGCCAGCGGGAGGGTCAGTTCTTC. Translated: CASSQREGQFF.

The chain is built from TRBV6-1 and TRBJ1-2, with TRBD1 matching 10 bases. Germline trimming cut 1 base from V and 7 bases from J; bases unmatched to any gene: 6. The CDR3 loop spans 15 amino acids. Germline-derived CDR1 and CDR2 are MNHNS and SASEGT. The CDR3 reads CASSEGQGAQGGYTF. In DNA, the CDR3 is TGTGCCAGCAGTGAAGGACAGGGGGCGCAGGGTGGCTACACCTTC.

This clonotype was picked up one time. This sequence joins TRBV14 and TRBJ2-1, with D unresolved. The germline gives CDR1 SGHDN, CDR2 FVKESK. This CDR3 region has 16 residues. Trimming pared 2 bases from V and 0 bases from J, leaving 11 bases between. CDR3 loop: CASSQFRRVSYNEQFF. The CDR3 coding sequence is TGTGCCAGCAGCCAATTCCGTCGGGTCTCCTACAATGAGCAGTTCTTC. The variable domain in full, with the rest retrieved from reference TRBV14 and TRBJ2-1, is EAGVTQFPSHSVIEKGQTVTLRCDPISGHDNLYWYRRVMGKEIKFLLHFVKESKQDESGMPNNRFLAERTGGTYSTLKVQPAELEDSGVYFCASSQFRRVSYNEQFFGPGTRLTVL.

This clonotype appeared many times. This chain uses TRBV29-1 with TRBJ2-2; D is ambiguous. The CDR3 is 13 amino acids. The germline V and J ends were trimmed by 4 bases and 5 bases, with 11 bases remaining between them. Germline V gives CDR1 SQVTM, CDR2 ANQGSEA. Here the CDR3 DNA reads TGCAGCGTTGTCAAGGAAGGGACCGGGGAGCTGTTTTTT. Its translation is CSVVKEGTGELFF.

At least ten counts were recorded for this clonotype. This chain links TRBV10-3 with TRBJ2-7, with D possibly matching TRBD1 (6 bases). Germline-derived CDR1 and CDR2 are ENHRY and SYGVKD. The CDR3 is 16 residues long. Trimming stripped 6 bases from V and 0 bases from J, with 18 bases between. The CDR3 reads CAISHSGTPSSYEQYF. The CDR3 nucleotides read TGTGCCATCAGCCATTCCGGGACACCGAGCTCCTACGAGCAGTACTTC.

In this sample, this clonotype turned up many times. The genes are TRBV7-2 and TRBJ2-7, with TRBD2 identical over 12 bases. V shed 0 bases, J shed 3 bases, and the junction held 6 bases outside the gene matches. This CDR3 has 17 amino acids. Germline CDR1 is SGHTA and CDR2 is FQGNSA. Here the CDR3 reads CASSLARTSGTDYEQYF. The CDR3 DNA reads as TGTGCCAGCAGCTTAGCCCGGACTAGCGGGACGGACTACGAGCAGTACTTC. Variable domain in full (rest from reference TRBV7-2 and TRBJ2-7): GAGVSQSPSNKVTEKGKDVELRCDPISGHTALYWYRQSLGQGLEFLIYFQGNSAPDKSGLPSDRFSAERTGGSVSTLTIQRTQQEDSAVYLCASSLARTSGTDYEQYFGPGTRLTVT.

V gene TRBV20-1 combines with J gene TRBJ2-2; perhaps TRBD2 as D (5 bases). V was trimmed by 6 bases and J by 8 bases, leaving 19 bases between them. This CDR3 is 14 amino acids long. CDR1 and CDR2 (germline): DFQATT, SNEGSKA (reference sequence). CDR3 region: CSAERATSGGELFF. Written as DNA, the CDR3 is TGCAGTGCGGAAAGGGCTACCTCGGGAGGGGAGCTGTTTTTT.

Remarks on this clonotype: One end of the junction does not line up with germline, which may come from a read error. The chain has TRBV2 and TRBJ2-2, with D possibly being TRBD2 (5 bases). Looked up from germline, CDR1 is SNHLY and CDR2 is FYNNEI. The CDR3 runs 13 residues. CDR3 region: CASSEWLTGEPFF. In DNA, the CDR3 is TGTGCCAGCAGTGAGTGGCTCACCGGGGAGCCGTTTTTT. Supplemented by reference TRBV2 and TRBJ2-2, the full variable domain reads EPEVTQTPSHQVTQMGQEVILRCVPISNHLYFYWYRQILGQKVEFLVSFYNNEISEKSEIFDDQFSVERPDGSNFTLKIRSTKLEDSAMYFCASSEWLTGEPFFGEGSRLTVL.

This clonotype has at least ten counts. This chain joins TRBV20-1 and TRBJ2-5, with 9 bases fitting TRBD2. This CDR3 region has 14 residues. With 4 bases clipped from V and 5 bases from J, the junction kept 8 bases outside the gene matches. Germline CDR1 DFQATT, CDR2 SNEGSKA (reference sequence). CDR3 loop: CSAIVLAGWETQYF. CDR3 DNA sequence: TGCAGTGCTATCGTCCTAGCGGGATGGGAGACCCAGTACTTC.

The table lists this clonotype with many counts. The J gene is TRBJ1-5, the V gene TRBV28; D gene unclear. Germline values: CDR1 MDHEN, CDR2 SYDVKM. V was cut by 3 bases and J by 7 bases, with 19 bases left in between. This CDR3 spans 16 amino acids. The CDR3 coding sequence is TGTGCCAGCAGTTTTCTGGGTGAAACGCGAGGACAGCCCCAGCATTTT. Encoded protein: CASSFLGETRGQPQHF.

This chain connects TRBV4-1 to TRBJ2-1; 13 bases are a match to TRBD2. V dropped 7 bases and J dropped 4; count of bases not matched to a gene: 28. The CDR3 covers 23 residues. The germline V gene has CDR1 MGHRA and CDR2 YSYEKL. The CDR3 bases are TGCGCCAGCATCAAAGCCCGACCGGGACTAGCGGGACCTCCCCAATGCCTTTACAATGAGCAGTTCTTC. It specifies CASIKARPGLAGPPQCLYNEQFF.

CDR3: CASSARLTDTQYF. In DNA, the CDR3 is TGTGCCAGCAGCGCCCGGCTCACAGATACGCAGTATTTT. The genes are TRBV9 and TRBJ2-3; D call uncertain. The V gene's germline CDR1 is SGDLS and CDR2 YYNGEE. The CDR3 extends over 13 amino acids. Trimming shortened V by 3 bases and J by 2 bases, and 7 bases separated the two germline ends.

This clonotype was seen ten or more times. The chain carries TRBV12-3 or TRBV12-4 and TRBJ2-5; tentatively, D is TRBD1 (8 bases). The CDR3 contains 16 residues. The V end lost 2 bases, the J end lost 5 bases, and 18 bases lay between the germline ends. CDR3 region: CASSLPTGGVLETQYF. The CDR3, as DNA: TGTGCCAGCAGTTTACCTACAGGGGGGGTTTTGGAGACCCAGTACTTC.